The clone carrying this T cell receptor (beta chain) was counted a few times. The antigen is unknown. An absence of ophthalmopathy progression within 18 months meant stable Graves' hyperthyroidism. The record originates from a study of T cells in Graves' hyperthyroidism and ophthalmopathy. Whole-study context: It was at initial diagnosis, before any treatment, that peripheral blood was collected.

From RNA transcripts, TCR beta CDR3 regions were amplified. HTBI primers were employed in a first-round RT-PCR of the TCR CDR3. TCRdb independently ran MiXCR on the multiplex PCR reads; one entry per CDR3 protein. The table lists a few hundred thousand distinct CDR3 sequences, roughly 13% of them singletons. The CDR3 sequence is 14 residues long. Germline CDR1 and CDR2: SEHNR and FQNEAQ (reference sequence). V was cut by 7 bases and J by 5 bases, with 17 bases left in between. Findings and limits, study-wide: A 13 V-J signature model discriminated ophthalmopathy versus stable hyperthyroidism. The model foresaw ophthalmopathy a median 6.5 months prior to onset.

V is TRBV7-9 and J is TRBJ1-1, with D hard to call. This clonotype originated in a woman between 18 and 30 years old with Graves' hyperthyroidism. The sample taken for sequencing was blood. CDR3 nucleotide sequence: TGTGCCAGCAACCCCCGAAGGGTGGCAACTGAAGCTTTCTTT. This translates into CASNPRRVATEAFF.